This T cell receptor beta chain came from a study of shared clonotypes between healthy human individuals. The CDR3 is made up of 16 amino acids. Germline V gene data show CDR1 as MNHEY and CDR2 as SMNVEV (reference sequence). Trimming cost V 2 bases and J 0 bases, with 12 bases left between them. Methods used by the authors: ImmunoSEQ yielded junction-only sequences lacking quality scores, so filtering differed. Only in-frame clones appear in the TCRdb table, and some are missing; sequencing was by immunoSEQ multiplex PCR. V and J calls and clone size come straight from that table; D and trimming were deduced from the DNA. The sample lists about 700,000 clones, 92% occurring once. Naive CD8 populations comprised CD45RO-negative cells positively selected for CCR7, excluding terminally differentiated effector memory CD45RA+ cells.

V is TRBV27 and J is TRBJ2-3; no clear D. Specimen: naive CD8+ T cells sorted from blood. The TCR sequence derives from a man aged 25-45 years in good health. CDR3 protein: CASSLIPLDSTDTQYF. The CDR3 coding sequence is TGTGCCAGCAGTTTAATCCCGCTAGATAGCACAGATACGCAGTATTTT.